The rows below give T cell receptor beta chains drawn from one sample of a study of graft-versus-host responses after intestinal transplantation. The assay was immunoSEQ multiplex PCR, and TCRdb's table has in-frame clones only and misses some. Of around 43,000 clones listed, 91% are singletons. The sample was PBMCs, taken 524 days after transplant. Source of these receptors: a human patient who received an intestinal transplant, so some T cells may come from the graft donor. The conserved cysteine and the conserved F or W are not part of the CDR3 here.

TRBV7-9,16,TRBJ2-6,ASSRTSGTISGANVLT
TRBV28,15,TRBJ2-1,ASSPSLDGSSYNEQF
TRBV9,12,-,ASSEGVGSYEQY
TRBV5-3,12,TRBJ2-7,ASNKGQGVYEQY
TRBV6-5,14,TRBJ2-2,ASSYSPSGNTGELF
TRBV4-2,15,TRBJ2-1,ASSQGRTSGDNNEQF
TRBV6-1,12,TRBJ1-3,ASSEGGGGNTIY
TRBV5-1,13,TRBJ2-5,ASSLTGTGQETQY
TRBV9,12,TRBJ2-7,ASSVGSGPYEQY
TRBV28,11,TRBJ2-7,ASRDTPSYEQY
TRBV5-1,12,TRBJ2-3,ASRGLAGVDTQY
TRBV19,13,TRBJ1-5,ASSSLTGLNQPQH
TRBV6-1,13,TRBJ2-7,ASSEKRQGVGEQY
TRBV28,15,TRBJ2-7,ASSFPDRGQGSYEQY
TRBV27,10,TRBJ1-5,ASSFGNQPQH
TRBV28,11,TRBJ1-2,ASSPSRLYGYT
TRBV10-3,13,TRBJ2-7,AISDGGILSYEQY